This entry concerns a single TCR beta chain. The antigen it recognizes is unknown. No base-level quality is on record; no much larger clone is a single base apart. This entry belongs to a study of CD8 T cells in ankylosing spondylitis (dated by TCRdb to about 2017). Study-wide context: T cell receptor beta repertoires were profiled in healthy donors and ankylosing spondylitis patients so that disease-linked TCR variants could be found. Peripheral blood samples were taken, and synovial fluid was additionally collected from ankylosing spondylitis patients. The full study cohort was made up of 25 to 30 ankylosing spondylitis patients and about a hundred healthy donors. Broad study findings and their caveats: Some motif variants had previously been reported in the synovial fluid and blood of reactive arthritis patients, which suggests shared mechanisms of disease initiation. A CD8+ phenotype was shown by the disease-linked clones, which were found at relatively low frequencies in peripheral blood. Significant enrichment of the disease-linked clones was reported in matched synovial fluid samples from ankylosing spondylitis patients. Blood from ankylosing spondylitis patients appeared to be characterized by a TCR beta motif made up of about 8 highly homologous amino acid variants.

The sample was run on an Illumina HiSeq 2500. Quantitative 5'-RACE with molecular barcodes was used to prepare TCR beta libraries. On the study's bioinformatics: Disease-linked TCR variants were identified with a new computational method built on a probabilistic model of VDJ rearrangement. In TCRdb, the public reads were trimmed at Q25 with fastp and aligned with MiXCR, with productive beta chains retained. Each entry is one CDR3 protein sequence, shown with its most common DNA and genes. These V and J calls rely on TCRdb rather than the paper's analysis. The sample has over 150,000 distinct CDR3 sequences on record, roughly 13% of them singletons. The ten largest clones take up 16% of the sample. V sheds 0 bases and J sheds 9 bases, leaving 9 bases between their ends. There are 12 amino acids in the CDR3, from cysteine to phenylalanine inclusive. The kept DNA is CDR3 alone, 36 bases in frame from the first base. According to the germline V gene, CDR1 reads SGHDT and CDR2 reads YYEEEE.

This receptor chain uses TRBV5-6 and TRBJ2-5, and possibly TRBD2, on 7 matching bases. The receptor was isolated from a male donor with ankylosing spondylitis or in good health (not recorded which). The specimen was blood, either unsorted or a sorted T cell fraction (not recorded which). The CDR3 protein sequence reads: CASSLVGGAQYF. The nucleotide sequence is TGTGCCAGCAGCTTGGTAGGGGGGGCCCAGTACTTC.